These 15 T cell receptor beta chains were sequenced from one sample in a study of identical twins. TCRdb used MiXCR to reprocess the 5' RACE reads, holding one entry per CDR3 protein. This sample has approximately 150,000 distinct CDR3 sequences, with 3.5% found just once. The material sequenced was memory T cells sorted from blood. The receptors shown here come from a man younger than 35 in good health.

This clonotype was detected ten times or more. V gene TRBV6-2 or TRBV6-3 combines with J gene TRBJ2-5; 11 nucleotides match TRBD2. The CDR3 contains 16 residues. The trim removed 5 bases at V and 5 bases at J, leaving 10 bases unmatched. CDR1 and CDR2 (germline): MNHEY, SVGEGT. CDR3 coding DNA: TGTGCCAGCAGTCGTCCCGGGACTAGCGGCTGGGAGACCCAGTACTTC. Protein sequence: CASSRPGTSGWETQYF.

This clonotype has a count of ten or more. The chain has TRBV21-1 and TRBJ2-7. TRBV21-1 is described as a pseudogene. This CDR3 region has 12 residues. DNA for the CDR3: TGTGCCAGCAGCAAAGGAAACTACGAGCAGTACGTC. Encoded protein: CASSKGNYEQYV.

In this sample, this clonotype turned up many times. The chain combines TRBV20-1 with TRBJ2-1; 13 bases are a match to TRBD2. Unmatched junction bases numbered 8, after V lost 2 bases and J lost 7 bases. Per germline, CDR1 DFQATT and CDR2 SNEGSKA (reference sequence). This CDR3 spans 16 amino acids. DNA for the CDR3: TGCAGTGCTAGAAAACTAGCGGGAGGGCCCCTGAATGAGCAGTTCTTC. Protein sequence: CSARKLAGGPLNEQFF.

The CDR3 region is CASSTGGGGGGKLFF. The CDR3 DNA follows: TGTGCCAGCAGTACTGGTGGGGGGGGTGGTGGAAAACTGTTTTTT. The J gene is TRBJ1-4, the V gene TRBV6-5; the D gene is possibly TRBD1 (5 bases). Trimming cost V 5 bases and J 10 bases, with 20 bases left between them. Germline CDR1 and CDR2: MNHEY and SVGAGI. The length of the CDR3 is 15 residues.

The table lists this clonotype with many counts. The chain joins TRBV20-1 to TRBJ2-7; D possibly matches TRBD1 or TRBD2 (5 bases each). The V and J ends lost 5 bases and 2 bases respectively, with 22 bases between them. The CDR3 sequence is 16 residues long. Per germline, CDR1 DFQATT and CDR2 SNEGSKA (reference sequence). CDR3 residues: CSAGPRDATSTYEQYF. As DNA, the CDR3 is TGCAGTGCTGGACCCCGGGACGCTACTAGTACCTACGAGCAGTACTTC.

Many counts were recorded for this clonotype. The chain joins TRBV9 to TRBJ2-7, with a weak D call TRBD1 (6 bases). The CDR3 contains 15 residues. The germline V gene encodes CDR1 SGDLS and CDR2 YYNGEE. V was pared by 2 bases and J by 2 bases, with 14 bases between. CDR3 region: CASSVHDRSAYEQYF. CDR3 bases: TGTGCCAGCAGCGTCCACGACAGGTCCGCCTACGAGCAGTACTTC.

This clonotype was seen ten or more times. The chain has TRBV20-1 and TRBJ2-7; 10 nucleotides agree with TRBD1. Germline loops: CDR1 DFQATT, CDR2 SNEGSKA (reference sequence). V lost 6 bases to trimming and J lost 3 bases; unmatched junction nucleotides: 2. This CDR3 has 12 amino acids. DNA of the CDR3: TGCAGTGCGGGACAGGGGATCTACGAGCAGTACTTC. Protein: CSAGQGIYEQYF.

This clonotype has at least ten counts. The gene calls are TRBV24-1 and TRBJ2-3, with D unresolved. The CDR3 has 12 residues. V lost 8 bases, J lost 1 base, and 6 bases lay in between. Per germline, CDR1 KGHDR and CDR2 SFDVKD. CDR3 region: CATKDRTDTQYF. DNA of the CDR3: TGTGCCACCAAGGACCGCACAGATACGCAGTATTTT.

At least ten counts were recorded for this clonotype. The chain joins TRBV12-5 to TRBJ2-4; TRBD1 agrees at 9 bases. The germline V gene has CDR1 LGHNT and CDR2 FRNRAP. Losses at the gene ends were 5 bases for V and 8 bases for J; bases not matched to a gene: 4. The CDR3 runs to 13 residues. The chain's CDR3 is CASGRDRADIQYF. The CDR3 coding sequence is TGTGCTAGTGGTAGGGACAGGGCGGACATTCAGTACTTC.

This clonotype was detected ten times or more. V usage is TRBV29-1 and J usage is TRBJ1-4, with D unresolved. CDR3 length: 12 residues. Deletions cut 4 bases from V and 5 bases from J, with 8 bases between. The germline CDR1 and CDR2 sequences are SQVTM and ANQGSEA. The CDR3 sequence: CSVVGYNEKLFF. The CDR3, as DNA: TGCAGCGTTGTCGGATACAATGAAAAACTGTTTTTT.

Only a few counts were recorded for this clonotype. The chain carries TRBV6-1 and TRBJ2-4; 14 nucleotides match TRBD2. Germline trimming cut 2 bases from V and 2 bases from J; bases unmatched to any gene: 14. This CDR3 contains 21 residues. Germline V gene lookup returns CDR1 MNHNS and CDR2 SASEGT. The CDR3 DNA is TGTGCCAGCAGTGAACACGGACCGGGACTAGCGGGAGATAAAACCAAAAACATTCAGTACTTC. Protein: CASSEHGPGLAGDKTKNIQYF.

This clonotype was counted a few times. The chain is built from TRBV21-1 and TRBJ2-7; TRBD2, as called in the table, went unchecked against the DNA. TRBV21-1 is tagged as a pseudogene. The CDR3 covers 17 residues. This CDR3 reads CASSRKLKTSVDYEQYV. The CDR3, as DNA: TGTGCCAGCAGCAGAAAATTGAAGACTAGCGTTGACTACGAGCAGTACGTC.

This clonotype was found many times. The chain is built from TRBV6-4 and TRBJ1-1; TRBD1 is a possible D gene (5 bases). V lost 0 bases, J lost 1 base, and 9 bases lay in between. The CDR3 is made up of 15 amino acids. Germline lookup yields CDR1 MRHNA and CDR2 SNTAGT. The CDR3 sequence: CASSDSLGGNTEAFF. CDR3 sequence (DNA): TGTGCCAGCAGTGACTCGCTGGGGGGGAACACTGAAGCTTTCTTT.

At least ten counts were recorded for this clonotype. The chain employs TRBV11-2 and TRBJ2-7, with D hard to call. The CDR3 consists of 12 residues. The germline V gene encodes CDR1 SGHAT and CDR2 FQNNGV. V was pared by 3 bases and J by 2 bases, with 5 bases between. DNA for the CDR3: TGTGCCAGCAGCTTGGGGACCTACGAGCAGTACTTC. Residues: CASSLGTYEQYF.

This clonotype has ten or more counts. This chain uses TRBV7-2 with TRBJ2-3; perhaps TRBD2 as D (5 bases). CDR1 is SGHTA and CDR2 is FQGNSA in the germline V gene. The length of the CDR3 is 14 residues. The V gene lost 1 base and the J gene lost 7 bases, with 12 bases spanning the gap. The CDR3 loop is CASSLEVGGHTQYF. The CDR3 DNA is TGTGCCAGCAGCTTAGAAGTCGGAGGACATACGCAGTATTTT.